These 24 T cell receptor beta chains were all obtained from the same sample, sequenced in a study of early T cells in non-severe SARS-CoV-2 infection. Via MiXCR, TCRdb re-called the 5' RACE reads, giving one row per CDR3 protein. The data hold over 80,000 distinct CDR3 sequences, with roughly 12% observed a single time. Sequences were derived from whole blood, sampled at baseline. The source is an adult who was a healthcare worker with PCR-confirmed SARS-CoV-2 infection or an uninfected control (not recorded which).

The chain has TRBV7-2 and TRBJ1-6, with 7 nucleotides matching TRBD1. The germline V gene has CDR1 SGHTA and CDR2 FQGNSA. V shed 4 bases, J shed 5 bases, and the junction held 2 bases outside the gene matches. The CDR3 is 14 amino acids. DNA for the CDR3: TGTGCCAGCAGCTACAGGGGTGATAATTCACCCCTCCACTTT. Encoded protein: CASSYRGDNSPLHF.

This clonotype showed up just a few times. The CDR3 DNA reads TGTGCCATCAGTGTTGCAGGGAAGCCCTCTGGGGCCAACGTCCTGACTTTC. Protein product: CAISVAGKPSGANVLTF. The chain employs TRBV10-3 and TRBJ2-6; a possible D gene is TRBD1 (5 bases). Trimming removed 4 bases at V and 0 bases at J, with 13 bases between. CDR1 is ENHRY and CDR2 is SYGVKD in the germline V gene. CDR3 size: 17 residues.

The V gene is TRBV19, the J gene TRBJ2-3; D gene unclear. Germline V gene lookup returns CDR1 LNHDA and CDR2 SQIVND (reference sequence). The CDR3 covers 15 residues. V was cut by 3 bases and J by 2 bases, with 12 bases left in between. This chain's CDR3 is CASSMGSRNTDTQYF. The CDR3 coding sequence is TGTGCCAGTAGTATGGGAAGCCGAAACACAGATACGCAGTATTTT.

V usage is TRBV11-3 and J usage is TRBJ1-1; D perhaps matches TRBD1 (5 bases). The V end lost 8 bases, the J end lost 4 bases, and 23 bases lay between the germline ends. The germline gives CDR1 SGHNT, CDR2 YENEEA. The CDR3 has 16 amino acids. CDR3 nucleotides: TGTGCCAGCGGCCCATTTGGGGGGTCTTCCATCACTGAAGCTTTCTTT. The encoded protein is CASGPFGGSSITEAFF.

This chain uses TRBV27 with TRBJ1-2; D is uncertain. V shed 3 bases and J shed 4 bases, with 15 bases lying between them. The CDR3 is 15 residues long. The germline V gene has CDR1 MNHEY and CDR2 SMNVEV (reference sequence). CDR3 protein: CASSLRPHGPYGYTF. DNA for the CDR3: TGTGCCAGCAGTTTGCGGCCCCACGGACCCTATGGCTACACCTTC.

This clonotype was seen at least ten times. The chain employs TRBV15 and TRBJ2-7, with unresolved D. The CDR3 runs 15 residues. The ends were cut back, 0 bases at V and 5 bases at J, with 14 bases in the middle. Germline assignment: CDR1 LNHNV and CDR2 YYDKDF (reference sequence). The CDR3 sequence: CATSREVGSLDEQYF. CDR3 sequence (DNA): TGTGCCACCAGCAGAGAGGTAGGCTCCCTGGACGAGCAGTACTTC.

The chain employs TRBV7-2 and TRBJ1-6, with TRBD1 identical over 12 bases. The CDR3 loop spans 19 amino acids. V lost 6 bases, J lost 7 bases, and 16 bases stayed unmatched. Germline V lookup: CDR1 SGHTA, CDR2 FQGNSA. CDR3 residues: CASSHTTGTGGVWNSPLHF. The CDR3 nucleotides are TGTGCCAGCAGTCATACTACCGGGACAGGGGGCGTATGGAATTCACCCCTCCACTTT.

This clonotype appeared many times. This chain connects TRBV6-5 to TRBJ1-1, with D possibly TRBD1 on 5 matching bases. V lost 0 bases and J 4 bases, leaving 18 bases between the germline ends. Germline-derived CDR1 and CDR2 are MNHEY and SVGAGI. The CDR3 extends over 17 amino acids. The CDR3 DNA reads TGTGCCAGCAGTTACTCCCACACAATGGGGGTACTCACTGAAGCTTTCTTT. It yields the protein CASSYSHTMGVLTEAFF.

This clonotype was seen ten or more times. The V gene is TRBV6-4, the J gene TRBJ2-2; 10 bases line up with TRBD2. V lost 6 bases to trimming and J lost 0 bases; unmatched junction nucleotides: 7. CDR3 length: 17 amino acids. In germline, CDR1 is MRHNA, CDR2 SNTAGT. The CDR3 sequence is CASSALAGLPNTGELFF. DNA for the CDR3: TGTGCCAGCAGCGCACTAGCGGGGCTACCGAACACCGGGGAGCTGTTTTTT.

The chain combines TRBV18 with TRBJ1-5, with no clear D. Trimming cost V 2 bases and J 1 base, with 6 bases left between them. The CDR3 has 14 residues. The V gene's germline CDR1 is KGHSH and CDR2 LQKENI. CDR3 bases: TGTGCCAGCTCACCAACGGACAGCAATCAGCCCCAGCATTTT. Protein product: CASSPTDSNQPQHF.

This clonotype was recorded a few times. The chain carries TRBV5-4 and TRBJ2-1; 10 bases match TRBD2. Unmatched junction bases numbered 9, after V lost 0 bases and J lost 9 bases. Germline assignment: CDR1 SGHNT and CDR2 YYREEE (reference sequence). This CDR3 comprises 16 residues. This chain's CDR3 is CASSLDILAGVSEQFF. CDR3 nucleotide sequence: TGTGCCAGCAGCTTGGATATCCTAGCGGGAGTAAGTGAGCAGTTCTTC.

The table lists this clonotype with many counts. This chain joins TRBV19 and TRBJ2-1; 9 nucleotides agree with TRBD2. Germline V gene lookup returns CDR1 LNHDA and CDR2 SQIVND (reference sequence). J gave up 7 bases and V 7 bases, and 17 bases lay outside the gene matches. The CDR3 totals 17 residues. This chain's CDR3 is CASTAEGASGIANEQFF. In DNA, the CDR3 is TGTGCCAGTACCGCCGAGGGAGCTAGCGGGATAGCGAATGAGCAGTTCTTC. The complete variable domain, with remaining parts taken from reference TRBV19 and TRBJ2-1, reads DGGITQSPKYLFRKEGQNVTLSCEQNLNHDAMYWYRQDPGQGLRLIYYSQIVNDFQKGDIAEGYSVSREKKESFPLTVTSAQKNPTAFYLCASTAEGASGIANEQFFGPGTRLTVL.

At least ten counts were recorded for this clonotype. V is TRBV2 and J is TRBJ2-7, with D perhaps TRBD1 (5 bases). The V gene's germline CDR1 is SNHLY and CDR2 FYNNEI. The V and J ends lost 8 bases and 3 bases respectively, with 20 bases between them. This CDR3 comprises 15 residues. The CDR3 DNA sequence: TGTGCCAGCGGTGGACAACTAACATTGGGCTACGAGCAGTACTTC. This gives the protein CASGGQLTLGYEQYF.

This clonotype was detected a few times. This rearrangement joins TRBV6-5 to TRBJ2-7; 15 bases match TRBD2. Germline lookup yields CDR1 MNHEY and CDR2 SVGAGI. J lost 6 bases, V lost 6 bases, and 3 bases had no gene match. CDR3 length equals 14 residues. The CDR3 region has the DNA TGTGCCAGCAGCCAGGGACTAGCGGGAGGCGAGCAGTACTTC. It is translated as CASSQGLAGGEQYF.

This clonotype has a count of ten or more. This chain connects TRBV2 to TRBJ2-1, with TRBD2 identical over 14 bases. The CDR3 contains 15 residues. Germline trimming cut 6 bases from V and 9 bases from J; bases unmatched to any gene: 7. Germline-derived CDR1 and CDR2 are SNHLY and FYNNEI. The CDR3 DNA is TGTGCCAGCAGGAAGATCGGGACTAGCGGGAGTGAGCAGTTCTTC. It is translated as CASRKIGTSGSEQFF.

This clonotype came up a few times. The V and J genes are TRBV10-1 and TRBJ2-7; D uncertain. Germline V gene sequence: CDR1 WNHNN, CDR2 SYGVQD (reference sequence). V was clipped by 0 bases and J by 6 bases, with 6 bases between them. This CDR3 is built from 12 residues. CDR3 DNA: TGCGCCAGCAGTGAGTCAGTGGGCGAGCAGTACTTC. As protein: CASSESVGEQYF.

This clonotype was seen repeatedly, ten times or more. The chain has TRBV11-3 and TRBJ2-1; 8 bases agree with TRBD2. Germline V gene lookup returns CDR1 SGHNT and CDR2 YENEEA. V was clipped by 2 bases and J by 7 bases; unmatched bases: 16. The CDR3 contains 18 residues. CDR3: CASSLSWASGLKGNEQFF. The CDR3 coding sequence is TGTGCCAGCAGCTTAAGTTGGGCTAGCGGGCTCAAAGGGAATGAGCAGTTCTTC.

The table lists this clonotype with a few counts. This rearrangement joins TRBV28 to TRBJ2-1; possible D gene TRBD1, 6 bases. CDR1 is MDHEN and CDR2 is SYDVKM in the germline V gene. The CDR3 has 16 amino acids. Between the trimmed V and J ends, which lost 1 base and 5 bases, there was a span of 15 bases. CDR3 residues: CASSLYTGRLDNEQFF. The CDR3 nucleotides are TGTGCCAGCAGTTTATATACAGGGCGCTTGGACAATGAGCAGTTCTTC.

V and J are TRBV24-1 and TRBJ1-5; D gene ambiguous. Per germline, CDR1 KGHDR and CDR2 SFDVKD. V was cut by 6 bases and J by 1 base, with 3 bases left in between. There are 12 residues in the CDR3. CDR3 sequence: CATSLSNQPQHF. In DNA, the CDR3 is TGTGCCACCAGTTTAAGCAATCAGCCCCAGCATTTT.

This chain joins TRBV7-9 and TRBJ1-2, with 8 bases that match TRBD1. Germline trimming cut 1 base from V and 10 bases from J; bases unmatched to any gene: 5. Germline V lookup: CDR1 SEHNR, CDR2 FQNEAQ (reference sequence). The length of the CDR3 is 13 residues. The CDR3 bases are TGTGCCAGCAGCTTAGGGGGGACAGGTTTCTACACCTTC. Its protein product is CASSLGGTGFYTF.

The chain combines TRBV29-1 with TRBJ2-7, with TRBD2 identical over 8 bases. This CDR3 has 14 residues. The germline gives CDR1 SQVTM, CDR2 ANQGSEA. After removal of 6 bases from V and 2 bases from J, the junction contained 9 bases not matched to a gene. The CDR3 DNA sequence: TGCAGCGTGGGGGGCGGGAGGTACCCCTACGAGCAGTACTTC. Translating it yields CSVGGGRYPYEQYF.

This clonotype was picked up many times. The genes are TRBV18 and TRBJ2-1; D not resolved. The germline V gene has CDR1 KGHSH and CDR2 LQKENI. Trimming removed 0 bases at V and 0 bases at J, with 15 bases between. The CDR3 runs 18 residues. The CDR3 spells CASSPPWRPSSSYNEQFF. The CDR3 coding sequence is TGTGCCAGCTCACCACCGTGGAGACCCTCGAGCTCCTACAATGAGCAGTTCTTC.

This clonotype was detected a few times. CDR3 protein: CASSIYPAFYNEQFF. The CDR3 DNA reads TGTGCCAGCAGCATCTACCCCGCCTTTTACAATGAGCAGTTCTTC. This sequence joins TRBV7-2 and TRBJ2-1, with D unresolved. V lost 5 bases, J lost 4 bases, and 15 bases lay in between. The CDR3 covers 15 residues. CDR1 is SGHTA, CDR2 FQGNSA, per germline.

This clonotype was counted many times. The chain has TRBV11-2 and TRBJ2-4; tentatively, D is TRBD2 (6 bases). CDR3 size: 14 residues. Trimming removed 1 base from V and 5 bases from J, with 9 bases in between. The germline V gene has CDR1 SGHAT and CDR2 FQNNGV. The CDR3 coding sequence is TGTGCCAGCAGCTTAGTGTGGGGGGAAAACATTCAGTACTTC. It translates to CASSLVWGENIQYF.